Below, 17 T cell receptor beta chains from the same sample are listed, as sequenced in a study of T cells after yellow fever vaccination. TCRdb itself ran the 5' RACE reads through MiXCR, one entry per CDR3 protein. The table shows around 310,000 distinct CDR3 sequences, with about 4.5% occurring only once. Sample: PBMCs, taken 15 days after the yellow fever booster vaccination. These receptors came from a man between 18 and 35 years old who received the YFV17D yellow fever vaccine.

The rearrangement joins TRBV2 to TRBJ2-7; no definite D call. V was trimmed by 6 bases and J by 11 bases, leaving 20 bases between them. The CDR3 spans 13 residues. Germline V gene lookup returns CDR1 SNHLY and CDR2 FYNNEI. The CDR3 bases are TGTGCCAGCAGCTTAGACGCTCGCGCTGGGGAGTACGTC. Encoded protein: CASSLDARAGEYV.

Many counts were recorded for this clonotype. V and J are TRBV20-1 and TRBJ1-2; D possibly corresponds to TRBD1 (5 bases). Per the germline V gene, CDR1 is DFQATT and CDR2 is SNEGSKA (reference sequence). The V end lost 3 bases, the J end lost 4 bases, and 21 bases lay between the germline ends. CDR3 length: 16 amino acids. The CDR3 sequence: CSASRGVDGWSYGYTF. As DNA, the CDR3 is TGCAGTGCTAGTAGAGGGGTGGATGGTTGGTCCTATGGCTACACCTTC.

The genes are TRBV5-6 and TRBJ2-7; D gene unclear. V shed 0 bases and J shed 3 bases, with 10 bases lying between them. This CDR3 has 14 amino acids. Germline-derived CDR1 and CDR2 are SGHDT and YYEEEE. CDR3 bases: TGTGCCAGCAGCTTGGGCGGTACGTTCTACGAGCAGTACGTC. This translates into CASSLGGTFYEQYV.

In this sample, this clonotype turned up a few times. The chain joins TRBV20-1 to TRBJ2-7; D is undetermined. V lost 0 bases and J 0 bases, leaving 6 bases between the germline ends. CDR3 size: 13 residues. Germline lookup yields CDR1 DFQATT and CDR2 SNEGSKA (reference sequence). CDR3 bases: TGCAGTGCTAGAGAAGGACCCTCCTACGAGCAGTACTTC. This sequence encodes CSAREGPSYEQYF.

This clonotype was seen repeatedly, ten times or more. The CDR3 here is CASSLLGRALLPLMNTEAFF. In nucleotides, the CDR3 is TGTGCCAGCAGCTTACTTGGGCGGGCTCTACTACCTTTGATGAACACTGAAGCTTTCTTT. The rearrangement joins TRBV5-6 to TRBJ1-1, with D uncertain. Germline loops: CDR1 SGHDT, CDR2 YYEEEE. The V gene lost 2 bases and the J gene lost 0 bases, with 26 bases spanning the gap. The CDR3 consists of 20 residues.

The V and J genes are TRBV20-1 and TRBJ1-5, with D maybe TRBD1 (5 bases). Per the germline V gene, CDR1 is DFQATT and CDR2 is SNEGSKA (reference sequence). V dropped 0 bases and J dropped 6 bases, with 15 bases sitting between them. The CDR3 has 15 residues. The CDR3 DNA reads as TGCAGTGCTAGAGATTCCTGGGGAGGGGTTCAGCCCCAGCATTTT. It codes for CSARDSWGGVQPQHF.

The sample holds many counts of this clonotype. This rearrangement joins TRBV12-3 or TRBV12-4 to TRBJ2-3, with D possibly TRBD2 on 6 matching bases. This CDR3 is built from 13 residues. The V gene lost 6 bases and the J gene lost 5 bases, with 12 bases spanning the gap. The CDR3 loop is CASSRGEEDTQYF. The CDR3 DNA reads TGTGCCAGCAGCCGCGGGGAGGAAGATACGCAGTATTTT.

The V gene is TRBV20-1, the J gene TRBJ2-3; 9 positions agree with TRBD2. J gave up 5 bases and V 6 bases, and 6 bases lay outside the gene matches. This CDR3 has 13 amino acids. Germline CDR1 DFQATT, CDR2 SNEGSKA (reference sequence). The CDR3 protein is CSAVAGAIDTQYF. CDR3 DNA: TGCAGTGCGGTAGCGGGGGCGATAGATACGCAGTATTTT.

This clonotype was counted many times. The chain's CDR3 is CASSSTGGNSPLHF. The CDR3 nucleotides are TGTGCCAGCAGTTCGACAGGGGGCAATTCACCCCTCCACTTT. The chain links TRBV6-5 to TRBJ1-6, with 10 bases aligning to TRBD1. The CDR3 contains 14 residues. Germline V gene lookup returns CDR1 MNHEY and CDR2 SVGAGI. Trimming removed 4 bases from V and 7 bases from J; junction bases left unmatched: 1.

The chain links TRBV6-1 to TRBJ1-1; no definite D call. V lost 1 base, J lost 8 bases, and 11 bases lay in between. There are 13 residues in the CDR3. Germline CDR1 is MNHNS and CDR2 is SASEGT. The CDR3 region has the DNA TGTGCCAGCAGTGAAGGCTCCGAAAGAGAAGCTTTCTTT. This encodes CASSEGSEREAFF.

This clonotype was detected ten times or more. The V call is TRBV7-9, the J call TRBJ2-5; D remains ambiguous. Trimming took 1 base from V and 1 from J, leaving 10 bases between them. CDR1 is SEHNR, CDR2 FQNEAQ, per germline (reference sequence). This CDR3 contains 15 residues. CDR3 DNA sequence: TGTGCCAGCAGCTTAGATAGGCAGCTCCAAGAGACCCAGTACTTC. This gives the protein CASSLDRQLQETQYF.

The chain carries TRBV4-3 and TRBJ2-4; 8 nucleotides match TRBD1. Germline CDR1 reads LGHNA; CDR2 reads YSLEER. Unmatched junction bases numbered 12, after V lost 3 bases and J lost 8 bases. This CDR3 has 16 residues. The CDR3 protein is CASSHALGQGADIQYF. CDR3 in DNA: TGCGCCAGCAGCCACGCCCTAGGGCAGGGGGCAGACATTCAGTACTTC.

The J gene is TRBJ2-3, the V gene TRBV7-2, with TRBD1 identical over 9 bases. Germline loops: CDR1 SGHTA, CDR2 FQGNSA. This CDR3 is 14 amino acids long. The V segment lost 7 bases and the J segment 6 bases; nucleotides outside the gene matches: 8. The CDR3 loop reads CASTRDREHDTQYF. The CDR3, as DNA: TGTGCCAGCACCCGGGACAGGGAACACGATACGCAGTATTTT.

V usage is TRBV12-3 or TRBV12-4 and J usage is TRBJ1-5, with 10 bases identical to TRBD1. V dropped 5 bases and J dropped 16; count of bases not matched to a gene: 14. There are 14 residues in the CDR3. Here the CDR3 reads CASSLQVTGGEKHF. The CDR3 region has the DNA TGTGCCAGCAGTCTACAGGTGACAGGGGGCGAAAAACATTTT.

This clonotype was counted at least ten times. V usage is TRBV7-8 and J usage is TRBJ2-1, with D possibly matching TRBD2 (5 bases). Germline values: CDR1 SGHVS, CDR2 FQNEAQ. The germline V and J ends were trimmed by 5 bases and 5 bases, with 19 bases remaining between them. This CDR3 region has 16 residues. CDR3 DNA sequence: TGTGCCAGCAGCGAATCCACCCATAGCGTCGACAATGAGCAGTTCTTC. It translates to CASSESTHSVDNEQFF. The full variable domain, its missing parts supplied by reference TRBV7-8 and TRBJ2-1, is GAGVSQSPRYKVAKRGQDVALRCDPISGHVSLFWYQQALGQGPEFLTYFQNEAQLDKSGLPSDRFFAERPEGSVSTLKIQRTQQEDSAVYLCASSESTHSVDNEQFFGPGTRLTVL.

The chain links TRBV6-6 to TRBJ1-5, with D possibly TRBD1 on 5 matching bases. This CDR3 has 17 amino acids. Germline V CDR1 and CDR2: MNHNY, SVGAGI (reference sequence). Trimming removed 5 bases from V and 2 bases from J, with 19 bases in between. The CDR3 spells CASSPPGGGGRNQPQHF. In DNA, the CDR3 is TGTGCCAGCAGTCCGCCCGGGGGGGGTGGGCGCAATCAGCCCCAGCATTTT.

This CDR3 reads CASSQGGLAVTDTQYF. In nucleotides, the CDR3 is TGCGCCAGCAGCCAAGGAGGACTAGCGGTCACAGATACGCAGTATTTT. V is TRBV4-1 and J is TRBJ2-3; 10 bases fit TRBD2. V dropped 1 base and J dropped 2; count of bases not matched to a gene: 3. The V gene's germline CDR1 is MGHRA and CDR2 YSYEKL. This CDR3 region has 16 residues.